This TCR beta chain was recovered during a study of blood T cells in healthy people across ages. Study-wide background: When template switching was applied, about one barcoded beta molecule was captured per two T cells. Whole-study findings and limits: Diversity of TCR beta per million T cells declined in a roughly linear way with age. Donor CMV status was unknown, possibly confounding expanded clonotype changes.

For the second PCR, which ran for roughly 6 to 11 cycles, a sample-barcoded 5' primer and a J-beta primer mix were used. TCRdb independently ran MiXCR on the 5' RACE reads; one entry per CDR3 protein. The sample yields about 700,000 distinct CDR3 sequences, roughly 30% seen once. Details on this clonotype: The antigen is not known.

V gave up 0 bases and J gave up 4 bases, with 12 bases separating them. The CDR3 contains 15 residues. Germline CDR1 is MNHNY and CDR2 is SVGAGI (reference sequence). The TCR comes from a woman older than 75 in good health. Specimen: blood. The genes are TRBV6-6 and TRBJ2-5, with D perhaps TRBD1 or TRBD2 (5 bases each). Here the CDR3 DNA reads TGTGCCAGCAGTTACTCGAGGGGTAACGGAGAGACCCAGTACTTC. Translated, it gives CASSYSRGNGETQYF.